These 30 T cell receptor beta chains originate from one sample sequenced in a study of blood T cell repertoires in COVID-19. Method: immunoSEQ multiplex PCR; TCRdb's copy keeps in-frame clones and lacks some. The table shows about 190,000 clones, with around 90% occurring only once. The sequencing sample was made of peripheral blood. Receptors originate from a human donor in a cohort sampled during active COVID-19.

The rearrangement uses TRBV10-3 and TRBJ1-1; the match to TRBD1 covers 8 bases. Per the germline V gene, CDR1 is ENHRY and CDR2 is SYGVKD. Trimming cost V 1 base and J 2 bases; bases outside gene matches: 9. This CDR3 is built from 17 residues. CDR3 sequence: CAISEFWTGSSNTEAFF. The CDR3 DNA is TGTGCCATCAGTGAGTTTTGGACAGGGTCAAGTAACACTGAAGCTTTCTTT.

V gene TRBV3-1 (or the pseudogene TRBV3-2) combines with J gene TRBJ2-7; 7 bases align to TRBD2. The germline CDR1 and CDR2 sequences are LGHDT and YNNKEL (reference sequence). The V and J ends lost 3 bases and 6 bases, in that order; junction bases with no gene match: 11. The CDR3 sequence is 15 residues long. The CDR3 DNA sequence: TGTGCCAGCAGCCACCGGACTAGTGTTGTGGTCGAGCAGTACTTC. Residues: CASSHRTSVVVEQYF.

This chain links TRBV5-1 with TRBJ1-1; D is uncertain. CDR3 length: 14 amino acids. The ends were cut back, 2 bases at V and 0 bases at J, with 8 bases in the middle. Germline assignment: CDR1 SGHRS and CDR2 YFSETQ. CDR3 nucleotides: TGCGCCAGCAGCTTCGGTAGCGTGAACACTGAAGCTTTCTTT. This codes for CASSFGSVNTEAFF.

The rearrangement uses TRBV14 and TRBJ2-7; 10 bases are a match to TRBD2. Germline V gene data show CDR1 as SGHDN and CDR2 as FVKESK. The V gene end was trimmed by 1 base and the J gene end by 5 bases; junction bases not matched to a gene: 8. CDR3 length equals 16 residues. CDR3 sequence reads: CASSQVPSGSTHEQYF. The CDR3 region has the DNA TGTGCCAGCAGCCAAGTGCCTAGCGGGAGTACCCACGAGCAGTACTTC. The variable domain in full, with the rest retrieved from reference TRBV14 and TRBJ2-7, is EAGVTQFPSHSVIEKGQTVTLRCDPISGHDNLYWYRRVMGKEIKFLLHFVKESKQDESGMPNNRFLAERTGGTYSTLKVQPAELEDSGVYFCASSQVPSGSTHEQYFGPGTRLTVT.

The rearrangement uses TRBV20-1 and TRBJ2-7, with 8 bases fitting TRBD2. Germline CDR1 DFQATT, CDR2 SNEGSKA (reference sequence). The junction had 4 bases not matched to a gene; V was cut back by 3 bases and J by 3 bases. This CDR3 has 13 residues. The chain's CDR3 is CSASGSGSYEQYF. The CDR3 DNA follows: TGCAGTGCTAGTGGGAGCGGGAGCTACGAGCAGTACTTC.

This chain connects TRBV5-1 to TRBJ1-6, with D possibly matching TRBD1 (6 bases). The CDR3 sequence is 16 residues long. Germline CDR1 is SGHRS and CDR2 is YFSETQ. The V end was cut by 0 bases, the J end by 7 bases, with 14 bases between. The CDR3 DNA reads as TGCGCCAGCAGCTTGGATGCAGGGGTGGAGAATTCACCCCTCCACTTT. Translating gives CASSLDAGVENSPLHF.

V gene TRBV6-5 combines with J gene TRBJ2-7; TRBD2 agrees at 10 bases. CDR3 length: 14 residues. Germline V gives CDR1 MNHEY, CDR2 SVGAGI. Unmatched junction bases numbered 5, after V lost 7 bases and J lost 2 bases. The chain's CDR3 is CASTLAGAPYEQYF. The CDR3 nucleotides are TGTGCCAGCACTCTAGCGGGAGCGCCCTACGAGCAGTACTTC.

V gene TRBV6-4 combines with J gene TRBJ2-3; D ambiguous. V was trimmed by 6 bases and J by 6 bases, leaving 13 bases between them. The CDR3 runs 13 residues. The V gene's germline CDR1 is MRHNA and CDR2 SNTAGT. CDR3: CASSLVYRDTQYF. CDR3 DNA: TGTGCCAGCAGCCTGGTCTACCGTGATACGCAGTATTTT.

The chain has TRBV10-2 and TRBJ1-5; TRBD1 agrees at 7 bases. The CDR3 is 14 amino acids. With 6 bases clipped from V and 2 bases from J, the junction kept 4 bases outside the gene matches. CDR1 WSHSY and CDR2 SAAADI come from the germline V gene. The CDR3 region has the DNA TGCGCCAGCAGCGATGACAGGGGCAATCAGCCCCAGCATTTT. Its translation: CASSDDRGNQPQHF.

CDR3: CASSEVNRDYEQYF. The CDR3 DNA reads as TGTGCCAGCAGTGAAGTAAACCGGGATTACGAGCAGTACTTC. The chain links TRBV2 to TRBJ2-7; maybe TRBD2 (5 bases). The CDR3 runs to 14 residues. Trimming shortened V by 1 base and J by 4 bases, and 11 bases separated the two germline ends. Germline CDR1 SNHLY, CDR2 FYNNEI.

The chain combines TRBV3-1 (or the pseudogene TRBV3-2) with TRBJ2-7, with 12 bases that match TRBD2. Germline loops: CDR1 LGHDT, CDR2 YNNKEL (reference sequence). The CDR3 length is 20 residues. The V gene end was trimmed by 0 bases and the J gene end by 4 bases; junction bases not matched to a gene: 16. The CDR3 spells CASSQDLAGGGTIRRYEQYF. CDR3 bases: TGTGCCAGCAGCCAAGATCTAGCGGGAGGGGGTACGATACGAAGGTACGAGCAGTACTTC.

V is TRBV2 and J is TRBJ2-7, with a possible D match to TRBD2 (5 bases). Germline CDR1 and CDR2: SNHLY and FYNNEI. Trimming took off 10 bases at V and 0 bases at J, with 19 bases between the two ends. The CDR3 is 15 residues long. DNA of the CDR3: TGTGCCAATGGTCGGTTTTTCGGGAACTCCTACGAGCAGTACTTC. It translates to CANGRFFGNSYEQYF.

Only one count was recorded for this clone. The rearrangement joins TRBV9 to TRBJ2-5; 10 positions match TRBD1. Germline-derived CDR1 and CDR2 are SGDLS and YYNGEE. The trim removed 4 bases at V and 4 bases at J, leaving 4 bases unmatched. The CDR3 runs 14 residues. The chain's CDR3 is CASSPGTGAETQYF. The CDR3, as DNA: TGTGCCAGCAGCCCAGGGACAGGGGCAGAGACCCAGTACTTC.

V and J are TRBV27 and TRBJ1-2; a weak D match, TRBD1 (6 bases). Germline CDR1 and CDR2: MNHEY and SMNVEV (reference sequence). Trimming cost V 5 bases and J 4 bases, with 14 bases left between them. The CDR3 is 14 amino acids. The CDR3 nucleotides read TGTGCCAGCAGTCCCCGACAGGTCTTCTATGGCTACACCTTC. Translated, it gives CASSPRQVFYGYTF.

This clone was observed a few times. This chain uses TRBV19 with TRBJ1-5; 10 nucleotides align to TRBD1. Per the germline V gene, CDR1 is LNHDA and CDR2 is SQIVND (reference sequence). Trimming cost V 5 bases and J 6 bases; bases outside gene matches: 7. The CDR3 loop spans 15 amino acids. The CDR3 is CASSSTGGEGQPQHF. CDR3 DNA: TGTGCCAGTAGTTCGACAGGGGGCGAGGGTCAGCCCCAGCATTTT.

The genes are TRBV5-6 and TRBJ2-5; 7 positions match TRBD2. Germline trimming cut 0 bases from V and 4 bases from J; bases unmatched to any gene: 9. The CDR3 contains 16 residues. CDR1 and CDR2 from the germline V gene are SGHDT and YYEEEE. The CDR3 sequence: CASSLGYRGGRETQYF. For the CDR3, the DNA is TGTGCCAGCAGCTTGGGTTATCGGGGCGGGAGAGAGACCCAGTACTTC.

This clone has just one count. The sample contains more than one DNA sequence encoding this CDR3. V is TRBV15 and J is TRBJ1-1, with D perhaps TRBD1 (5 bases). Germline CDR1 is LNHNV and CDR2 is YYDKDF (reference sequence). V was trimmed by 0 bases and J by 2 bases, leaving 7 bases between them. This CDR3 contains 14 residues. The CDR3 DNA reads TGTGCCACCAGCAGAGATAGGGGAAACACTGAAGCTTTCTTT. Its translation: CATSRDRGNTEAFF.

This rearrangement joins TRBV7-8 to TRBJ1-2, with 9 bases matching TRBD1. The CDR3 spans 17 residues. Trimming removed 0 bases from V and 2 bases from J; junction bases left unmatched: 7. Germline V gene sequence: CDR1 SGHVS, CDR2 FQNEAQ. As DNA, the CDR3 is TGTGCCAGCAGCTTAGCTCTTTTGGGACAGGGCAACTATGGCTACACCTTC. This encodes CASSLALLGQGNYGYTF.

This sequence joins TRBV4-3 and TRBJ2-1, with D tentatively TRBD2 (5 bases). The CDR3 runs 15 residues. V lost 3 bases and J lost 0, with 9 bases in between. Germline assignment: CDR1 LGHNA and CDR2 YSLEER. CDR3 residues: CASSQMGVSYNEQFF. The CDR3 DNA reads TGCGCCAGCAGCCAGATGGGAGTCTCCTACAATGAGCAGTTCTTC.

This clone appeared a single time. The CDR3 here is CASSASPSGSGLGETQYF. CDR3 in DNA: TGTGCCAGCAGCGCGTCGCCTAGCGGGAGTGGATTAGGGGAGACCCAGTACTTC. V usage is TRBV9 and J usage is TRBJ2-5; 10 positions agree with TRBD2. This CDR3 comprises 18 residues. Germline lookup yields CDR1 SGDLS and CDR2 YYNGEE. V was clipped by 3 bases and J by 5 bases; unmatched bases: 16.

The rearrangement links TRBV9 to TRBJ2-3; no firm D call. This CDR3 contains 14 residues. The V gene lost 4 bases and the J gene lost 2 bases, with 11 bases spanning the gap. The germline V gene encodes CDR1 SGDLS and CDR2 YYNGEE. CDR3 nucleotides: TGTGCCAGCAGCCCCTCGTCTCTCACAGATACGCAGTATTTT. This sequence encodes CASSPSSLTDTQYF.

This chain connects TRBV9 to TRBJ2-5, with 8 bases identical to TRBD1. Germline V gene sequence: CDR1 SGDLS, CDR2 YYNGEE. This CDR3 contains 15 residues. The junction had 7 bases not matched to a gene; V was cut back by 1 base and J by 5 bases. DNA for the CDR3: TGTGCCAGCAGCGTAAACACAGGGGGAGCCGAGACCCAGTACTTC. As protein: CASSVNTGGAETQYF.

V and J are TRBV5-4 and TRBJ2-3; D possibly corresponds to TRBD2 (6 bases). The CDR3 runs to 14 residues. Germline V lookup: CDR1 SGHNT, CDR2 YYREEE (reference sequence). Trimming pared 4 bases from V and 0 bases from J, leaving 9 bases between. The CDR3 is CASSASGSTDTQYF. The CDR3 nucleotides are TGTGCCAGCAGCGCCAGCGGGAGCACAGATACGCAGTATTTT.

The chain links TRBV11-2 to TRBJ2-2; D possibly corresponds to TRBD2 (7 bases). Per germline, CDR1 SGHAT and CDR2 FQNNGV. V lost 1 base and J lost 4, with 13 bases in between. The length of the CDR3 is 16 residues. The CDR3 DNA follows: TGTGCCAGCAGCTTAGGGGGGGGCTCGAGCACCGGGGAGCTGTTTTTT. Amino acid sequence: CASSLGGGSSTGELFF.

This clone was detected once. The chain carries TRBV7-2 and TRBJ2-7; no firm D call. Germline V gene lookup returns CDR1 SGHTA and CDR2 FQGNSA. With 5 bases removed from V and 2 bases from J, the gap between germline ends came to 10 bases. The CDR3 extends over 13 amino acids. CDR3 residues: CASSLIYTYEQYF. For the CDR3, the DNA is TGTGCCAGCAGCCTTATTTATACCTACGAGCAGTACTTC.

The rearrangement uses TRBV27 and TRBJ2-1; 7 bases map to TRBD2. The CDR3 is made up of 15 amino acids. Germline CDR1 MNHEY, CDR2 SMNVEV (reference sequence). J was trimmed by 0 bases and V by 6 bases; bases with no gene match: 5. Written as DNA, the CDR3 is TGTGCCAGCAGGGGGGGGGTAAGCTCCTACAATGAGCAGTTCTTC. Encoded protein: CASRGGVSSYNEQFF.

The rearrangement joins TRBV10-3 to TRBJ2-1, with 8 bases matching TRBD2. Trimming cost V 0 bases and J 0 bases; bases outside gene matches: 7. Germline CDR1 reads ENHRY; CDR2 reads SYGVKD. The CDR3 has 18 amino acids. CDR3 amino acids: CAISESGSTSGSYNEQFF. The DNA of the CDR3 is TGTGCCATCAGTGAGTCGGGTAGTACTAGCGGCTCCTACAATGAGCAGTTCTTC.

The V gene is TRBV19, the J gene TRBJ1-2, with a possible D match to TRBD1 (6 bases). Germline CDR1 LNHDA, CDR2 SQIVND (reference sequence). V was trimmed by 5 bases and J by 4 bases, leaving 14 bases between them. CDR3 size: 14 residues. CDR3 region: CASSDGWDIYGYTF. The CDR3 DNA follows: TGTGCCAGTAGTGATGGATGGGACATCTATGGCTACACCTTC.

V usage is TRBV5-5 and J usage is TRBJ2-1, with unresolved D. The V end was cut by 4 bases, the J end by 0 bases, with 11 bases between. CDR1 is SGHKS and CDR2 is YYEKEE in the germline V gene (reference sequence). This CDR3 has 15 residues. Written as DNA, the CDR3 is TGTGCCAGCAGCCAACGACTTACCTCCTACAATGAGCAGTTCTTC. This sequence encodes CASSQRLTSYNEQFF.

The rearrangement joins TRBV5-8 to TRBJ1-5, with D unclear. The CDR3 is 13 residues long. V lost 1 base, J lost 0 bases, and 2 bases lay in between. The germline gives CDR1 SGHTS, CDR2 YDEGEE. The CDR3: CASSLLSNQPQHF. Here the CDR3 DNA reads TGTGCCAGCAGCTTGCTTAGCAATCAGCCCCAGCATTTT.